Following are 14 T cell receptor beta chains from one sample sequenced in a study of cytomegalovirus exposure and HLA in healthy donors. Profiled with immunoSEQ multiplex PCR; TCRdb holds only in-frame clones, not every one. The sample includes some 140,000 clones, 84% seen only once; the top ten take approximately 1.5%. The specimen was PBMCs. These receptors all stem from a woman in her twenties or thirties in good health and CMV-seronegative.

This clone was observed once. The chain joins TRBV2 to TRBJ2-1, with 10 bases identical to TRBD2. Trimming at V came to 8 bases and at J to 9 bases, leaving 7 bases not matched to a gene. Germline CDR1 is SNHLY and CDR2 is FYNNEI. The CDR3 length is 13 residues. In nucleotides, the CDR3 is TGTGCCAGCGAAGCGGGGGGGCTTCCTGAGCAGTTCTTC. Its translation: CASEAGGLPEQFF.

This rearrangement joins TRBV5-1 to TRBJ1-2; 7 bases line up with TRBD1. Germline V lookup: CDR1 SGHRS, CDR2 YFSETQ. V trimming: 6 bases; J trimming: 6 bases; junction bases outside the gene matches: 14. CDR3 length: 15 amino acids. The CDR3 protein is CASTTSFTGENGYTF. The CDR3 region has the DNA TGCGCCAGCACCACGAGTTTTACAGGGGAGAATGGCTACACCTTC.

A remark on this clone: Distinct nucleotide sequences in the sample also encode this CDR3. CDR3 residues: CASSLSRGPYEQYF. In DNA, the CDR3 is TGTGCCAGCAGTTTATCAAGGGGGCCCTACGAGCAGTACTTC. The rearrangement uses TRBV27 and TRBJ2-7; TRBD1 agrees at 7 bases. The germline CDR1 and CDR2 sequences are MNHEY and SMNVEV (reference sequence). Trimming removed 0 bases from V and 2 bases from J; junction bases left unmatched: 1. CDR3 length: 14 amino acids.

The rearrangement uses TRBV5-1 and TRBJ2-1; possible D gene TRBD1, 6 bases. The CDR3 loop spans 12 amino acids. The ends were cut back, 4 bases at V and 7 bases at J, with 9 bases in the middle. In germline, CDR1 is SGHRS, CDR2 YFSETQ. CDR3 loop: CASSIQGNEQFF. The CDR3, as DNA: TGCGCCAGCAGCATACAGGGAAATGAGCAGTTCTTC.

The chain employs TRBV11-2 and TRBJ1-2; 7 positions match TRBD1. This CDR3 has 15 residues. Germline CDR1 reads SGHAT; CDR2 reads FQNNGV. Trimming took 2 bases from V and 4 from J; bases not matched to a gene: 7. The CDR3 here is CASSLTAGQIYGYTF. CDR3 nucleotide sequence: TGTGCCAGCAGCTTAACCGCGGGACAGATCTATGGCTACACCTTC. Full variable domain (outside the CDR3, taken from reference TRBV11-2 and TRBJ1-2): EAGVAQSPRYKIIEKRQSVAFWCNPISGHATLYWYQQILGQGPKLLIQFQNNGVVDDSQLPKDRFSAERLKGVDSTLKIQPAKLEDSAVYLCASSLTAGQIYGYTFGSGTRLTVV.

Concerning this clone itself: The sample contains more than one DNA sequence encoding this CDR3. The CDR3 region is CASSPGQSSYNEQFF. CDR3 DNA: TGCGCCAGCAGCCCGGGACAGAGCTCCTACAATGAGCAGTTCTTC. This rearrangement joins TRBV5-1 to TRBJ2-1; 7 bases agree with TRBD1. Germline V gives CDR1 SGHRS, CDR2 YFSETQ. V lost 4 bases to trimming and J lost 0 bases; unmatched junction nucleotides: 4. The CDR3 contains 15 residues.

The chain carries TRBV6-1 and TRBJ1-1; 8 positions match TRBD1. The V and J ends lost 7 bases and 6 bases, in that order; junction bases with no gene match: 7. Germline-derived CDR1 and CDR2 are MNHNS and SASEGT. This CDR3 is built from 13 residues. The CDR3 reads CASIGQGASEAFF. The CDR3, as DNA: TGTGCCAGCATCGGCCAGGGGGCCTCTGAAGCTTTCTTT.

The CDR3 DNA reads as TGTGCCAGCAGCTATTCCGGGGGGTCATGGTATGGCTACACCTTC. Translating gives CASSYSGGSWYGYTF. The rearrangement uses TRBV7-9 and TRBJ1-2, with D perhaps matching TRBD1 (5 bases). V was trimmed by 4 bases and J by 5 bases, leaving 17 bases between them. This CDR3 spans 15 amino acids. Germline V CDR1 and CDR2: SEHNR, FQNEAQ (reference sequence).

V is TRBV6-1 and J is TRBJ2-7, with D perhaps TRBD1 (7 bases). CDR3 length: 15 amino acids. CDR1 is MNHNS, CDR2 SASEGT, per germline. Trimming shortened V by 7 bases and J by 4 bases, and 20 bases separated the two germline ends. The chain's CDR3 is CASTEGGRGRYEQYF. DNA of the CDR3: TGTGCCAGCACCGAAGGTGGCAGGGGGAGGTACGAGCAGTACTTC.

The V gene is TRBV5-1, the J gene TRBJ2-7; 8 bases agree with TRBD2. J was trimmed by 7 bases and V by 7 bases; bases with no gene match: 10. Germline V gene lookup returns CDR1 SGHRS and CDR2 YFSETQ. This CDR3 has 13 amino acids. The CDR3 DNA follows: TGCGCCAGCCTCCGGGACCCGGGGGGGGAGCAGTACTTC. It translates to CASLRDPGGEQYF.

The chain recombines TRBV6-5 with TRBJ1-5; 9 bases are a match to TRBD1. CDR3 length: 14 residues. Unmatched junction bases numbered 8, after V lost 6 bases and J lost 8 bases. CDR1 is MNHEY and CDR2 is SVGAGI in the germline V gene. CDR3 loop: CASRGQGSSKPQHF. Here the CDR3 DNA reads TGTGCCAGCAGGGGACAGGGCTCAAGTAAGCCCCAGCATTTT.

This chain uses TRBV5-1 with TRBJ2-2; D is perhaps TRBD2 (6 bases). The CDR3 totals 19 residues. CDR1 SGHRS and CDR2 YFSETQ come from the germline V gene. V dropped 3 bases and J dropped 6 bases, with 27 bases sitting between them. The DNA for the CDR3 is TGCGCCAGCAGCTCCTACCTCTCCGGGAGCGCGGGGACGGCCGGGGAGCTGTTTTTT. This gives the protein CASSSYLSGSAGTAGELFF.

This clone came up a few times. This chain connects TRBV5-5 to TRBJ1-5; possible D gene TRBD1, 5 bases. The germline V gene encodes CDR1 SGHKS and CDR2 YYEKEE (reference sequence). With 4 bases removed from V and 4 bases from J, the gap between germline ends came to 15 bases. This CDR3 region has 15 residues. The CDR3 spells CASSLGPGENQPQHF. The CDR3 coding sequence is TGTGCCAGCAGCCTGGGGCCGGGGGAAAATCAGCCCCAGCATTTT.

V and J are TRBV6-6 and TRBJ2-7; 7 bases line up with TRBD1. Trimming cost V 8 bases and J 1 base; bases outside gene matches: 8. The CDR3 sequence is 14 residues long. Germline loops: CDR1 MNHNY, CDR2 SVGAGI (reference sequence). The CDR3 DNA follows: TGTGCCAGCTGCCCACAGGGGCTTTCCTACGAGCAGTACTTC. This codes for CASCPQGLSYEQYF.